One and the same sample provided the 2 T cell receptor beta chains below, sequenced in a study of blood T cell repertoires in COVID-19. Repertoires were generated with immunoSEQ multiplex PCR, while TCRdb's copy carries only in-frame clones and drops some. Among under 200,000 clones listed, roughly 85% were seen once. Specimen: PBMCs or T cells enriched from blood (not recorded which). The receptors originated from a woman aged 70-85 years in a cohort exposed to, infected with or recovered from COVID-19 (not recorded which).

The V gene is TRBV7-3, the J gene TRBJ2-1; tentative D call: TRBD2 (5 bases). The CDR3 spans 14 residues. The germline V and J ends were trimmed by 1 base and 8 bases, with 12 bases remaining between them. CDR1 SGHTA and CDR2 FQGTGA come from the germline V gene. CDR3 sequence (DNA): TGTGCCAGCAGCTTAAGTGGATTGAGGGATGAGCAGTTCTTC. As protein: CASSLSGLRDEQFF.

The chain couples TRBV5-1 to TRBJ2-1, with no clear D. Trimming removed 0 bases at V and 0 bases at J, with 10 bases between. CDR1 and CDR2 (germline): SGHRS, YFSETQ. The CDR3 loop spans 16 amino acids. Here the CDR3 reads CASSLARVSSYNEQFF. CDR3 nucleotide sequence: TGCGCCAGCAGCTTGGCCCGTGTTAGCTCCTACAATGAGCAGTTCTTC.